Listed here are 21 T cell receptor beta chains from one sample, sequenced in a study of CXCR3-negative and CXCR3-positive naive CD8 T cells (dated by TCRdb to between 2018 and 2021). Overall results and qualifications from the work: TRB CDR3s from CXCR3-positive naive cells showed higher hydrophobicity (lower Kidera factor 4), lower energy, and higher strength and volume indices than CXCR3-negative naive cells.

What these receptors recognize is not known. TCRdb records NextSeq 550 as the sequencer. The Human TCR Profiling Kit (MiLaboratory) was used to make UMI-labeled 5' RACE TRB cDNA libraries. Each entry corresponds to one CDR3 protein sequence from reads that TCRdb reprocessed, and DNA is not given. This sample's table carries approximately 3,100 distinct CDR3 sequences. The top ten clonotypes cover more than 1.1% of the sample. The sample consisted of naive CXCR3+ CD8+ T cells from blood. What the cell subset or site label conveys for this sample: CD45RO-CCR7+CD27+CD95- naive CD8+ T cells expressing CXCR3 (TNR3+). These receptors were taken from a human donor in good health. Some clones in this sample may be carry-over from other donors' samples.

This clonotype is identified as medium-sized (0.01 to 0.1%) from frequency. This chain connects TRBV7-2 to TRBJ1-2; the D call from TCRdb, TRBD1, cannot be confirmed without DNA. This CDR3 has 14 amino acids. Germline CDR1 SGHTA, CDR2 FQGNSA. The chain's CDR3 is CASSLAGAGYGYTF.

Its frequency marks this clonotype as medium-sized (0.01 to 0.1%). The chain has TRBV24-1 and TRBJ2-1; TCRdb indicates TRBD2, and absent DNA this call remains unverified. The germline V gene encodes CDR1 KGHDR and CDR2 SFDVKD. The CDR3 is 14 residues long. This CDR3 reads CATSHDSPRNEQFF.

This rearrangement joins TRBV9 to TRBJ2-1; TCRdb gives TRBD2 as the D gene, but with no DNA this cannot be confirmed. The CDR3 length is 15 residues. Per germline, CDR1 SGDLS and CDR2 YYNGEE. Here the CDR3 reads CASSSAPAGGLEQFF.

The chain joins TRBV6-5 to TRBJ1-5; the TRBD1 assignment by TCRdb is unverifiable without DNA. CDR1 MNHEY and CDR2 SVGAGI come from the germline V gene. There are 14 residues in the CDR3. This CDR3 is CASSWGQGASPQHF.

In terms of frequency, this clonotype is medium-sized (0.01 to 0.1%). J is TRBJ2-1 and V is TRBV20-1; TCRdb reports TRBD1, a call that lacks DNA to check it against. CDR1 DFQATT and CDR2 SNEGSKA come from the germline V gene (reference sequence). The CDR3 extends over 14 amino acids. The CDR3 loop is CSAETGGVLNEQFF.

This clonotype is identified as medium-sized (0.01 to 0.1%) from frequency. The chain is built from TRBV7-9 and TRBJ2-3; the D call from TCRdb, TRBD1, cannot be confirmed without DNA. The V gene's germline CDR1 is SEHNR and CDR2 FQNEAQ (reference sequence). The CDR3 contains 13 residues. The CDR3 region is CASSPGMSDTQYF.

CDR3 in amino acids: CASSQSLRRPGPGELFF. The chain combines TRBV23-1 with TRBJ2-2; TCRdb gives TRBD1 as the D gene, but with no DNA this cannot be confirmed. TRBV23-1 is marked as an open reading frame, function uncertain. The CDR3 spans 17 residues.

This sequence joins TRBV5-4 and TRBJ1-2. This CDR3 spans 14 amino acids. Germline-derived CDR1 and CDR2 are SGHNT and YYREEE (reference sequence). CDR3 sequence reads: CASSLWGNGYGYTF. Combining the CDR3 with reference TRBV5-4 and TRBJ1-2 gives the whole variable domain ETGVTQSPTHLIKTRGQQVTLRCSSQSGHNTVSWYQQALGQGPQFIFQYYREEENGRGNFPPRFSGLQFPNYSSELNVNALELDDSALYLCASSLWGNGYGYTFGSGTRLTVV.

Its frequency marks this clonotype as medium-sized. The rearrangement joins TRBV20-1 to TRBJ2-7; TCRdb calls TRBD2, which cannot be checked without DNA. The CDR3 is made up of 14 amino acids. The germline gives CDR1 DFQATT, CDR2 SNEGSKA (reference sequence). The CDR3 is CSASIGRAAYEQYF.

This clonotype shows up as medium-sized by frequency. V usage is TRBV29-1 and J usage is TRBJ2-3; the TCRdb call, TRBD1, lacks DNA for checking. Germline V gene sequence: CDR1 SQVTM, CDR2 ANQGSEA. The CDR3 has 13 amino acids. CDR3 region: CSAQDGLPDTQYF.

CDR3 loop: CASISTASYEQYF. The chain links TRBV2 to TRBJ2-7; absent DNA, TCRdb's TRBD1 call cannot be checked. Germline V gene sequence: CDR1 SNHLY, CDR2 FYNNEI. This CDR3 comprises 13 residues.

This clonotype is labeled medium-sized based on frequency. The CDR3 loop reads CASSLILSPYNEQFF. The V and J genes are TRBV11-2 and TRBJ2-1. Germline CDR1 and CDR2: SGHAT and FQNNGV. The CDR3 runs 15 residues.

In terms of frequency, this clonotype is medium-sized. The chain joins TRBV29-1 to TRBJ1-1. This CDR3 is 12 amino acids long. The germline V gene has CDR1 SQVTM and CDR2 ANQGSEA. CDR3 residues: CSVGGWGGEAFF.

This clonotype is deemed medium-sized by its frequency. The CDR3 is CASSLGTTGFF. The chain links TRBV12-3 or TRBV12-4 to TRBJ1-1. The CDR3 runs 11 residues.

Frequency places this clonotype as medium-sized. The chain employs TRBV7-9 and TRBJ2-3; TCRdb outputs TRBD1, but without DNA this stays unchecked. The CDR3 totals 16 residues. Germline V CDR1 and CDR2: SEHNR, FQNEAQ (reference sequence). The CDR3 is CASSSTDRGLTDTQYF. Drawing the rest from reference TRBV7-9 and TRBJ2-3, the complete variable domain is DTGVSQNPRHKITKRGQNVTFRCDPISEHNRLYWYRQTLGQGPEFLTYFQNEAQLEKSRLLSDRFSAERPKGSFSTLEIQRTEQGDSAMYLCASSSTDRGLTDTQYFGPGTRLTVL.

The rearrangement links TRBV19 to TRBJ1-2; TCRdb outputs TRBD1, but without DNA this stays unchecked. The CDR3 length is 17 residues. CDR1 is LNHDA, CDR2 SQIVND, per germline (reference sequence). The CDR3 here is CASSIVLGDIIMDDYTF.

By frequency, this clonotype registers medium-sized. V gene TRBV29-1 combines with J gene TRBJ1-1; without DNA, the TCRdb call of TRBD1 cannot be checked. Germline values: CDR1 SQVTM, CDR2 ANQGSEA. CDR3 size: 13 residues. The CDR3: CSVESQGPNEAFF.

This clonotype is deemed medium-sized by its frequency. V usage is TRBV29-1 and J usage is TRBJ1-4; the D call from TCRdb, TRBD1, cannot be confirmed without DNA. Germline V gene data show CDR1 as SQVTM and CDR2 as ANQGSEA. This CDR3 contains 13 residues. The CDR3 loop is CSVETGFGEKLFF. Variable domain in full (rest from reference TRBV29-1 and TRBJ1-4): SAVISQKPSRDICQRGTSLTIQCQVDSQVTMMFWYRQQPGQSLTLIATANQGSEATYESGFVIDKFPISRPNLTFSTLTVSNMSPEDSSIYLCSVETGFGEKLFFGSGTQLSVL.

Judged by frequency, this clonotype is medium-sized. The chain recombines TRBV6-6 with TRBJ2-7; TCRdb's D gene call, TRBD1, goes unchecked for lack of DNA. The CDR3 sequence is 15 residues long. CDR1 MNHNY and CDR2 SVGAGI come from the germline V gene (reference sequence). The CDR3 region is CASSDARGLSYEQYF.

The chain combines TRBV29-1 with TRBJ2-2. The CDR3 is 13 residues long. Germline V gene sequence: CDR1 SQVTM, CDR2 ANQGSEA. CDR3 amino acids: CSVEEGIAGELFF.

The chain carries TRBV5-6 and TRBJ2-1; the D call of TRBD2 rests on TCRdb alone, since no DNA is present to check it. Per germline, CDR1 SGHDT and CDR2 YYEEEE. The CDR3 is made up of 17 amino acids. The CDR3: CASSLETSHPNYNEQFF.